These T cell receptor beta chains were read from a single sample in a study of T cells in Graves' hyperthyroidism and ophthalmopathy. TCRdb called the multiplex PCR reads again in MiXCR, with one record for every CDR3 protein. The table lists 390,000 or so distinct CDR3 sequences, roughly 14% of them singletons, with 13% in the top ten. The specimen sequenced was blood. Source of these receptors: a man in his late teens or twenties with Graves' ophthalmopathy. The CDR3 runs from the conserved cysteine through the conserved F or W. The D gene is left open where the match is weak. Some rows mark clone size as missing; the rest say once, few, many or name a class of expanded clone.

v_gene: TRBV7-2; j_gene: TRBJ2-3; abundance: many; d_gene: .; CDR3aa: CASSSGLVDTQYF; CDR3nt: TGTGCCAGCAGCTCAGGACTCGTAGATACGCAGTATTTT
v_gene: TRBV29-1; j_gene: TRBJ1-2; abundance: .; d_gene: .; CDR3aa: CSVELGVNYGYTF; CDR3nt: TGCAGCGTTGAACTGGGGGTTAACTATGGCTACACCTTC
v_gene: TRBV6-1; j_gene: TRBJ2-5; abundance: .; d_gene: .; CDR3aa: CASQDRPGETQYF; CDR3nt: TGTGCCAGTCAGGACCGGCCGGGAGAGACCCAGTACTTC
v_gene: TRBV11-2; j_gene: TRBJ2-2; abundance: many; d_gene: .; CDR3aa: CASRAPGRKYTGELFF; CDR3nt: TGTGCCAGCAGGGCTCCGGGACGGAAATACACCGGGGAGCTGTTTTTT
v_gene: TRBV29-1; j_gene: TRBJ1-1; abundance: many; d_gene: TRBD1; CDR3aa: CSVGTGIEAFF; CDR3nt: TGCAGCGTTGGGACAGGGATTGAAGCTTTCTTT
v_gene: TRBV4-1; j_gene: TRBJ2-7; abundance: few; d_gene: .; CDR3aa: CASRTTFYTPYEQYF; CDR3nt: TGCGCCAGCAGAACAACCTTTTATACCCCCTACGAGCAGTACTTC
v_gene: TRBV4-1; j_gene: TRBJ2-2; abundance: few; d_gene: TRBD2; CDR3aa: CASSQVPSGRAGELFF; CDR3nt: TGCGCCAGCAGCCAAGTTCCTAGCGGGAGAGCCGGGGAGCTGTTTTTT
v_gene: TRBV27; j_gene: TRBJ2-3; abundance: few; d_gene: TRBD1; CDR3aa: CASSFGQGAGRTDTQYF; CDR3nt: TGTGCCAGCAGTTTTGGGCAGGGGGCAGGGAGGACAGATACGCAGTATTTT
v_gene: TRBV25-1; j_gene: TRBJ1-2; abundance: .; d_gene: .; CDR3aa: CASTLTPYGYTF; CDR3nt: TGTGCCAGCACCCTCACCCCCTATGGCTACACCTTC
v_gene: TRBV3-1; j_gene: TRBJ2-2; abundance: few; d_gene: TRBD1; CDR3aa: CASSPIQRGLSGELFF; CDR3nt: TGTGCCAGCAGCCCTATACAGAGGGGGCTGAGCGGGGAGCTGTTTTTT
v_gene: TRBV29-1; j_gene: TRBJ2-7; abundance: many; d_gene: TRBD1; CDR3aa: CSVGGQGIFYEQYF; CDR3nt: TGCAGCGTTGGGGGACAGGGGATTTTCTACGAGCAGTACTTC
v_gene: TRBV6-5; j_gene: TRBJ1-1; abundance: many; d_gene: .; CDR3aa: CASSYGGHPNTEAFF; CDR3nt: TGTGCCAGCAGTTACGGGGGACATCCAAACACTGAAGCTTTCTTT
v_gene: TRBV7-9; j_gene: TRBJ1-6; abundance: many; d_gene: TRBD1; CDR3aa: CASSSSTGDSPLHF; CDR3nt: TGTGCCAGCAGCTCCAGTACAGGGGATTCACCCCTCCACTTT
v_gene: TRBV27; j_gene: TRBJ2-7; abundance: many; d_gene: TRBD2; CDR3aa: CASSFVAGMVSYEQYF; CDR3nt: TGTGCCAGCAGTTTCGTAGCGGGAATGGTCTCCTACGAGCAGTACTTC
v_gene: TRBV27; j_gene: TRBJ2-1; abundance: .; d_gene: .; CDR3aa: CASSLNIGNRNEQFF; CDR3nt: TGTGCCAGCAGTCTCAACATAGGGAATAGGAATGAGCAGTTCTTC
v_gene: TRBV14; j_gene: TRBJ2-1; abundance: many; d_gene: .; CDR3aa: CASSQWVGGSNEQFF; CDR3nt: TGTGCCAGCAGCCAATGGGTAGGAGGTAGCAATGAGCAGTTCTTC
v_gene: TRBV6-1; j_gene: TRBJ2-7; abundance: many; d_gene: TRBD1; CDR3aa: CASSTGTGNLYEQYF; CDR3nt: TGTGCCAGCAGTACCGGGACAGGGAATCTCTACGAGCAGTACTTC
v_gene: TRBV20-1; j_gene: TRBJ2-1; abundance: .; d_gene: .; CDR3aa: CSARESHVQFF; CDR3nt: TGCAGTGCTAGGGAAAGTCATGTGCAGTTCTTC
v_gene: TRBV5-6; j_gene: TRBJ2-7; abundance: .; d_gene: TRBD1; CDR3aa: CASSLIGGGEQYF; CDR3nt: TGTGCCAGCAGCTTGATAGGGGGCGGCGAGCAGTACTTC
v_gene: TRBV6-1; j_gene: TRBJ2-1; abundance: .; d_gene: .; CDR3aa: CASRQGGKNEQFF; CDR3nt: TGTGCCAGCAGACAGGGGGGGAAGAATGAGCAGTTCTTC
v_gene: TRBV9; j_gene: TRBJ2-1; abundance: .; d_gene: .; CDR3aa: CASSVKGSSYNEQFF; CDR3nt: TGTGCCAGCAGTGTTAAGGGGAGCTCCTACAATGAGCAGTTCTTC
v_gene: TRBV4-1; j_gene: TRBJ1-1; abundance: few; d_gene: .; CDR3aa: CASSQDRTFF; CDR3nt: TGCGCCAGCAGCCAAGATCGGACTTTCTTT
v_gene: TRBV6-1; j_gene: TRBJ1-6; abundance: few; d_gene: .; CDR3aa: CASSHGGSVNSPLHF; CDR3nt: TGTGCCAGCAGTCACGGGGGCAGCGTCAATTCACCCCTCCACTTT
v_gene: TRBV2; j_gene: TRBJ1-6; abundance: many; d_gene: .; CDR3aa: CASTGVVDNSPLHF; CDR3nt: TGTGCCAGCACAGGGGTTGTGGATAATTCACCCCTCCACTTT
v_gene: TRBV7-2; j_gene: TRBJ2-7; abundance: many; d_gene: TRBD2; CDR3aa: CASSSWFSGAPEVDEQYF; CDR3nt: TGTGCCAGCAGCTCTTGGTTCAGCGGGGCCCCCGAGGTGGACGAGCAGTACTTC
v_gene: TRBV2; j_gene: TRBJ2-2; abundance: many; d_gene: .; CDR3aa: CASSGEANTGELFF; CDR3nt: TGTGCCAGCAGTGGAGAGGCGAACACCGGGGAGCTGTTTTTT
v_gene: TRBV6-5; j_gene: TRBJ2-3; abundance: many; d_gene: .; CDR3aa: CASSYSRSGLGDTQYF; CDR3nt: TGTGCCAGCAGTTACAGCCGGTCGGGGCTGGGAGATACGCAGTATTTT
v_gene: TRBV13; j_gene: TRBJ2-4; abundance: many; d_gene: .; CDR3aa: CASSRSGNIQYF; CDR3nt: TGTGCCAGCAGTCGAAGTGGGAACATTCAGTACTTC
v_gene: TRBV7-2; j_gene: TRBJ2-7; abundance: many; d_gene: .; CDR3aa: CASSPGVNYEQYF; CDR3nt: TGTGCCAGCAGCCCGGGGGTAAACTACGAGCAGTACTTC
v_gene: TRBV7-2; j_gene: TRBJ2-4; abundance: many; d_gene: .; CDR3aa: CASSLGWAIQYF; CDR3nt: TGTGCCAGCAGCTTAGGATGGGCCATTCAGTACTTC
v_gene: TRBV5-1; j_gene: TRBJ2-1; abundance: many; d_gene: TRBD1; CDR3aa: CASSLTRQGSGSNEQFF; CDR3nt: TGCGCCAGCAGCTTGACCCGACAGGGCTCTGGGTCCAATGAGCAGTTCTTC
v_gene: TRBV27; j_gene: TRBJ1-4; abundance: many; d_gene: .; CDR3aa: CASSSQEATNEKLFF; CDR3nt: TGTGCCAGCAGTTCTCAAGAGGCAACTAATGAAAAACTGTTTTTT
v_gene: TRBV7-9; j_gene: TRBJ1-1; abundance: .; d_gene: .; CDR3aa: CASSLAVSRMNTEAFF; CDR3nt: TGTGCCAGCAGCTTAGCTGTCTCACGGATGAACACTGAAGCTTTCTTT
v_gene: TRBV29-1; j_gene: TRBJ2-7; abundance: few; d_gene: .; CDR3aa: CSVEGRGPNHSYEQYF; CDR3nt: TGCAGCGTTGAAGGCCGAGGGCCGAACCACTCCTACGAGCAGTACTTC
v_gene: TRBV5-1; j_gene: TRBJ2-1; abundance: many; d_gene: .; CDR3aa: CASSLAVGGTTYNEQFF; CDR3nt: TGCGCCAGCAGCTTGGCCGTGGGCGGGACAACATACAATGAGCAGTTCTTC
v_gene: TRBV9; j_gene: TRBJ1-4; abundance: many; d_gene: .; CDR3aa: CASSVDATGSIEKLFF; CDR3nt: TGTGCCAGCAGCGTAGATGCAACAGGGTCGATAGAAAAACTGTTTTTT
v_gene: TRBV6-5; j_gene: TRBJ2-1; abundance: many; d_gene: .; CDR3aa: CASSYSAAHEQFF; CDR3nt: TGTGCCAGCAGTTACTCCGCAGCCCATGAGCAGTTCTTC
v_gene: TRBV4-1; j_gene: TRBJ2-7; abundance: few; d_gene: TRBD2; CDR3aa: CASSLGGQVGGEQYF; CDR3nt: TGCGCCAGCAGCCTGGGAGGGCAGGTCGGAGGCGAGCAGTACTTC
v_gene: TRBV12-3/TRBV12-4; j_gene: TRBJ2-7; abundance: .; d_gene: TRBD2; CDR3aa: CASSPGTSGDYEQYF; CDR3nt: TGTGCCAGCAGCCCCGGGACTAGCGGGGACTACGAGCAGTACTTC
v_gene: TRBV3-1; j_gene: TRBJ2-2; abundance: few; d_gene: .; CDR3aa: CASSLRGGGELFF; CDR3nt: TGTGCCAGCAGCTTAAGGGGAGGCGGGGAGCTGTTTTTT
v_gene: TRBV24-1; j_gene: TRBJ2-2; abundance: many; d_gene: .; CDR3aa: CATSDATGELFF; CDR3nt: TGTGCCACCAGTGATGCGACCGGGGAGCTGTTTTTT
v_gene: TRBV12-3/TRBV12-4; j_gene: TRBJ2-3; abundance: .; d_gene: TRBD2; CDR3aa: CATGLAGADTQYF; CDR3nt: TGTGCCACAGGACTAGCGGGGGCAGATACGCAGTATTTT
v_gene: TRBV15; j_gene: TRBJ2-7; abundance: .; d_gene: .; CDR3aa: CAGSIRSLYEQYF; CDR3nt: TGTGCCGGGAGCATCCGCTCCCTCTACGAGCAGTACTTC
v_gene: TRBV7-2; j_gene: TRBJ1-2; abundance: many; d_gene: TRBD1; CDR3aa: CASSPWDRGDGYTF; CDR3nt: TGTGCCAGCAGTCCTTGGGACAGGGGAGATGGCTACACCTTC
v_gene: TRBV25-1; j_gene: TRBJ1-4; abundance: .; d_gene: .; CDR3aa: CASSDDRVNNEKLFF; CDR3nt: TGTGCCAGCAGTGACGACCGGGTCAATAATGAAAAACTGTTTTTT
v_gene: TRBV5-1; j_gene: TRBJ2-3; abundance: many; d_gene: TRBD1; CDR3aa: CASSFWGQGTDTQYF; CDR3nt: TGCGCCAGCAGCTTCTGGGGACAGGGCACAGATACGCAGTATTTT
v_gene: TRBV28; j_gene: TRBJ2-1; abundance: many; d_gene: TRBD1; CDR3aa: CASSPRGLGNEQFF; CDR3nt: TGTGCCAGCAGTCCCAGGGGGCTAGGCAATGAGCAGTTCTTC
v_gene: TRBV3-1; j_gene: TRBJ1-2; abundance: many; d_gene: .; CDR3aa: CASADGGGANGYTF; CDR3nt: TGTGCCAGCGCGGATGGCGGGGGCGCGAATGGCTACACCTTC
v_gene: TRBV11-2; j_gene: TRBJ2-3; abundance: .; d_gene: TRBD2; CDR3aa: CAGSLDLGASGSNTQYF; CDR3nt: TGTGCCGGCAGCTTAGACCTTGGGGCTAGCGGATCGAATACGCAGTATTTT